The T cell receptor beta chain described here comes from a study of cytomegalovirus exposure and HLA in healthy donors. Across the study: The approximately 120 million unique TCR beta sequences, from some 170 million T cells, were found by an earlier analysis. Findings and limits, study-wide: In a later analysis, TCR association rates varied by HLA locus: DRB1 most, HLA-C fewest.

At collection, donors were nominally healthy, but unrecorded immune exposures were probable. Worth noting for this clone: Its cognate antigen is unknown.

It was with 60 Vbeta and 13 Jbeta primers that the PCR ran. Original data processing: In a later analysis, the count reached some 73 million unique TCR beta chains, with roughly 11 million shared. The table came from immunoSEQ multiplex PCR; TCRdb's copy has only in-frame clones and leaves some out. D and trimming come from the DNA, and the V and J calls and clone size come from that table. Of 120,000 or so clones listed, roughly 80% are singletons. This receptor was obtained from a man aged 30 to 45 in good health and CMV-seropositive. Sequencing input: PBMCs.

The CDR3 sequence: CASKRDRVQPQHF. The CDR3 bases are TGTGCCAGTAAACGGGACAGGGTTCAGCCCCAGCATTTT. The V call is TRBV19, the J call TRBJ1-5; 9 nucleotides match TRBD1. Trimming took 7 bases from V and 6 from J; bases not matched to a gene: 4. The germline V gene encodes CDR1 LNHDA and CDR2 SQIVND (reference sequence). The CDR3 length is 13 residues.